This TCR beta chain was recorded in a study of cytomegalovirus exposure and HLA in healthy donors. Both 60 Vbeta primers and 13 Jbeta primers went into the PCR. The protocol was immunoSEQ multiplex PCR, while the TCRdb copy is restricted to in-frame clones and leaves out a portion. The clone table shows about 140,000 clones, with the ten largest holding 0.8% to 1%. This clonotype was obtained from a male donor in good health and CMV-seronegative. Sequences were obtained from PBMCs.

CDR3 in DNA: TGTGCCAGCAGCAGCCCTCAGGCGACACAACGCGGGACCGGGGAGCTGTTTTTT. This codes for CASSSPQATQRGTGELFF. The V call is TRBV9, the J call TRBJ2-2; tentative D call: TRBD2 (5 bases). CDR1 and CDR2 from the germline V gene are SGDLS and YYNGEE. CDR3 size: 18 residues. V gave up 4 bases and J gave up 5 bases, with 24 bases separating them.